The rows below give T cell receptor beta chains drawn from one sample of a study of T-cell memory formation after mild COVID-19. TCRdb reprocessed the 5' RACE reads with MiXCR, giving one entry per CDR3 protein. This sample has about 240,000 distinct CDR3 sequences, with 7.5% to 10% found just once. Sequences were obtained from PBMCs or a T cell subset sorted from them (not recorded which). All receptors derive from a young man who had mild COVID-19 (a few samples of this study predate the infection). Cell type and time point are not known. Both conserved end residues are part of each CDR3. Fields, in order: J gene, clone size, V gene, D gene, CDR3 length, CDR3 protein, CDR3 DNA. A D gene is named only where the DNA matches it firmly. Clone size, where shown, is once, few, many, or a class for clones that have expanded.

J: TRBJ1-2
size: few
V: TRBV6-2/TRBV6-3
D: .
length: 15
CDR3: CASSFQQAPLYGYTF
DNA: TGTGCCAGCAGTTTCCAACAGGCACCTCTCTATGGCTACACCTTC

J: TRBJ2-1
size: .
V: TRBV7-2
D: TRBD2
length: 16
CDR3: CASSLAGGGLGNEQFF
DNA: TGTGCCAGCAGCCTAGCGGGGGGCGGGTTAGGCAATGAGCAGTTCTTC

J: TRBJ2-3
size: .
V: TRBV5-1
D: TRBD2
length: 19
CDR3: CASSWGLAGGPPWADTQYF
DNA: TGCGCCAGCAGCTGGGGACTAGCGGGGGGGCCCCCGTGGGCAGATACGCAGTATTTT

J: TRBJ2-5
size: .
V: TRBV5-6
D: TRBD1
length: 12
CDR3: CASGGQGKAQYF
DNA: TGTGCCAGCGGGGGACAGGGAAAAGCCCAGTACTTC

J: TRBJ1-3
size: few
V: TRBV9
D: .
length: 15
CDR3: CASSATGGAGNTIYF
DNA: TGTGCCAGCAGCGCCACCGGAGGAGCCGGAAACACCATATATTTT

J: TRBJ1-1
size: few
V: TRBV7-9
D: TRBD1
length: 14
CDR3: CASRLEGAYTEAFF
DNA: TGTGCCAGCAGGCTCGAGGGGGCGTACACTGAAGCTTTCTTT

J: TRBJ2-3
size: few
V: TRBV28
D: TRBD2
length: 12
CDR3: CAIGGAKDTQYF
DNA: TGTGCAATCGGGGGGGCCAAAGATACGCAGTATTTT

J: TRBJ2-7
size: few
V: TRBV12-3/TRBV12-4
D: TRBD1
length: 13
CDR3: CASSRDRPYEQYF
DNA: TGTGCCAGCAGCCGGGACAGACCCTACGAGCAGTACTTC

J: TRBJ2-5
size: few
V: TRBV7-9
D: .
length: 15
CDR3: CASSLGPSAQETQYF
DNA: TGTGCCAGCAGCTTAGGCCCTAGCGCTCAAGAGACCCAGTACTTC

J: TRBJ1-3
size: .
V: TRBV4-3
D: .
length: 15
CDR3: CASSQEPGVGNTIYF
DNA: TGCGCCAGCAGCCAAGAACCAGGCGTGGGAAACACCATATATTTT

J: TRBJ2-3
size: few
V: TRBV5-1
D: TRBD2
length: 17
CDR3: CASSPQTSGGATDTQYF
DNA: TGCGCCAGCAGCCCGCAGACTAGCGGGGGGGCCACAGATACGCAGTATTTT

J: TRBJ2-1
size: many
V: TRBV5-6
D: .
length: 16
CDR3: CASSLTGISSYNEQFF
DNA: TGTGCCAGCAGCTTAACAGGGATCAGCTCCTACAATGAGCAGTTCTTC

J: TRBJ2-2
size: few
V: TRBV9
D: TRBD2
length: 15
CDR3: CASSVRTSDTGELFF
DNA: TGTGCCAGCAGCGTGCGGACTAGCGACACCGGGGAGCTGTTTTTT

J: TRBJ2-1
size: .
V: TRBV5-1
D: .
length: 12
CDR3: CASSIPGRGQFF
DNA: TGCGCCAGCAGCATACCGGGACGGGGGCAGTTCTTC

J: TRBJ2-5
size: .
V: TRBV5-1
D: TRBD1
length: 16
CDR3: CASSWIPGQGFETQYF
DNA: TGCGCCAGCAGCTGGATCCCGGGACAGGGGTTTGAGACCCAGTACTTC

J: TRBJ2-3
size: .
V: TRBV2
D: .
length: 14
CDR3: CASSEALQGDTQYF
DNA: TGTGCCAGCAGTGAAGCCTTGCAGGGCGATACGCAGTATTTT

J: TRBJ1-4
size: .
V: TRBV28
D: .
length: 13
CDR3: CASSPSGSEKLFF
DNA: TGTGCCAGCAGTCCCTCCGGGAGTGAAAAACTGTTTTTT

J: TRBJ2-2
size: many
V: TRBV11-2
D: .
length: 16
CDR3: CASSLIQGLNTGELFF
DNA: TGTGCCAGCAGCTTAATCCAGGGCCTGAACACCGGGGAGCTGTTTTTT

J: TRBJ2-5
size: many
V: TRBV5-1
D: TRBD1
length: 15
CDR3: CASSLVPGQQETQYF
DNA: TGCGCCAGCAGCTTGGTGCCGGGACAGCAAGAGACCCAGTACTTC

J: TRBJ1-3
size: few
V: TRBV11-2
D: .
length: 15
CDR3: CASSLASRAGNTIYF
DNA: TGTGCCAGCAGCTTAGCTTCCAGGGCTGGAAACACCATATATTTT

J: TRBJ2-5
size: few
V: TRBV5-4
D: TRBD1
length: 14
CDR3: CASSFYRGGETQYF
DNA: TGTGCCAGCAGCTTCTACAGGGGTGGGGAGACCCAGTACTTC

J: TRBJ2-1
size: many
V: TRBV5-5
D: .
length: 13
CDR3: CASRREVGNEQFF
DNA: TGTGCCAGCAGACGTGAGGTGGGGAATGAGCAGTTCTTC

J: TRBJ2-3
size: many
V: TRBV4-2
D: .
length: 14
CDR3: CASSQTGTSDTQYF
DNA: TGTGCCAGCAGCCAAACCGGGACTTCAGATACGCAGTATTTT

J: TRBJ1-2
size: few
V: TRBV28
D: TRBD1
length: 16
CDR3: CASRSYRQGGLYGYTF
DNA: TGTGCCAGCAGATCTTATAGACAGGGGGGACTCTATGGCTACACCTTC

J: TRBJ1-5
size: few
V: TRBV20-1
D: .
length: 14
CDR3: CSALDPVGGQPQHF
DNA: TGCAGTGCTCTAGATCCCGTAGGGGGTCAGCCCCAGCATTTT

J: TRBJ2-3
size: once
V: TRBV5-6
D: TRBD1
length: 16
CDR3: CASSDRDRGESDTQYF
DNA: TGTGCCAGCAGCGACCGGGACAGGGGAGAGTCCGATACGCAGTATTTT

J: TRBJ2-2
size: .
V: TRBV27
D: .
length: 16
CDR3: CASSLLPRQTTGELFF
DNA: TGTGCCAGCAGTTTACTCCCAAGACAGACCACCGGGGAGCTGTTTTTT

J: TRBJ2-1
size: .
V: TRBV5-5
D: .
length: 15
CDR3: CASSLYRGLNNEQFF
DNA: TGTGCCAGCAGCTTGTATCGGGGTCTCAACAATGAGCAGTTCTTC

J: TRBJ1-5
size: many
V: TRBV5-5
D: TRBD1
length: 15
CDR3: CASSWTGDRNQPQHF
DNA: TGTGCCAGCAGCTGGACAGGGGATCGCAATCAGCCCCAGCATTTT

J: TRBJ2-3
size: .
V: TRBV5-1
D: .
length: 13
CDR3: CASGSPGGGGQYF
DNA: TGCGCCAGCGGATCCCCAGGAGGAGGGGGGCAGTATTTT

J: TRBJ2-4
size: .
V: TRBV6-2/TRBV6-3
D: .
length: 16
CDR3: CASSSVLSDGKNIQYF
DNA: TGTGCCAGCAGTTCCGTCCTGTCGGATGGCAAAAACATTCAGTACTTC

J: TRBJ1-1
size: many
V: TRBV15
D: .
length: 15
CDR3: CATSRDRQMNTEAFF
DNA: TGTGCCACCAGCAGAGATAGACAGATGAACACTGAAGCTTTCTTT

J: TRBJ2-1
size: .
V: TRBV5-1
D: .
length: 14
CDR3: CASSPLQGKGEQFF
DNA: TGCGCCAGCAGCCCGCTCCAGGGGAAGGGTGAGCAGTTCTTC

J: TRBJ1-1
size: .
V: TRBV4-3
D: .
length: 14
CDR3: CASSHTQGNTEAFF
DNA: TGCGCCAGCAGCCACACCCAGGGGAACACTGAAGCTTTCTTT

J: TRBJ1-2
size: few
V: TRBV7-9
D: TRBD1
length: 15
CDR3: CASSLAGQGRDGYTF
DNA: TGTGCCAGCAGCTTAGCGGGACAGGGGAGGGATGGCTACACCTTC

J: TRBJ1-1
size: few
V: TRBV12-3/TRBV12-4
D: .
length: 14
CDR3: CASSLAPGAGRAFF
DNA: TGTGCCAGCAGTTTAGCCCCTGGCGCAGGGAGGGCTTTCTTT

J: TRBJ2-5
size: many
V: TRBV18
D: .
length: 14
CDR3: CASSPGNRQETQYF
DNA: TGTGCCAGCTCACCAGGGAATAGGCAAGAGACCCAGTACTTC

J: TRBJ2-4
size: .
V: TRBV9
D: .
length: 13
CDR3: CASSEGSGSIQYF
DNA: TGTGCCAGCAGCGAGGGTTCAGGGTCCATTCAGTACTTC

J: TRBJ1-6
size: few
V: TRBV6-5
D: .
length: 15
CDR3: CASSYSNRGDSPLHF
DNA: TGTGCCAGCAGTTACTCGAACAGAGGAGATTCACCCCTCCACTTT

J: TRBJ1-1
size: few
V: TRBV6-5
D: .
length: 15
CDR3: CASSYLGVLNTEAFF
DNA: TGTGCCAGCAGTTATCTCGGGGTTTTGAACACTGAAGCTTTCTTT

J: TRBJ1-2
size: .
V: TRBV9
D: .
length: 16
CDR3: CASSVVLGGRSGGYTF
DNA: TGTGCCAGCAGCGTAGTTCTGGGTGGAAGGTCGGGTGGCTACACCTTC

J: TRBJ1-3
size: .
V: TRBV7-6
D: .
length: 14
CDR3: CASSGTGAGNTIYF
DNA: TGTGCCAGCAGCGGAACAGGCGCTGGAAACACCATATATTTT

J: TRBJ2-7
size: few
V: TRBV20-1
D: TRBD2
length: 15
CDR3: CSAGLGGGGSYEQYF
DNA: TGCAGTGCTGGGCTTGGGGGGGGTGGCTCCTACGAGCAGTACTTC

J: TRBJ2-5
size: .
V: TRBV4-2
D: .
length: 14
CDR3: CASSPGHVQETQYF
DNA: TGTGCCAGCAGCCCAGGACACGTCCAGGAGACCCAGTACTTC

J: TRBJ1-4
size: .
V: TRBV12-3/TRBV12-4
D: .
length: 14
CDR3: CASSFQDHKEKLFF
DNA: TGTGCCAGCAGTTTTCAGGATCATAAAGAAAAACTGTTTTTT

J: TRBJ2-5
size: few
V: TRBV2
D: .
length: 12
CDR3: CASSGSLGTQYF
DNA: TGTGCCAGCAGTGGTAGCCTTGGGACCCAGTACTTC

J: TRBJ2-3
size: .
V: TRBV9
D: .
length: 15
CDR3: CASSVVGWRTDTQYF
DNA: TGTGCCAGCAGCGTAGTGGGGTGGCGCACAGATACGCAGTATTTT

J: TRBJ2-3
size: .
V: TRBV5-4
D: .
length: 14
CDR3: CASSFVGGADTQYF
DNA: TGTGCCAGCAGCTTCGTGGGGGGGGCGGATACGCAGTATTTT

J: TRBJ2-1
size: .
V: TRBV6-1
D: .
length: 16
CDR3: CASSGLYRVGYNEQFF
DNA: TGTGCCAGCAGTGGACTCTACAGGGTCGGCTACAATGAGCAGTTCTTC

J: TRBJ1-1
size: .
V: TRBV18
D: .
length: 13
CDR3: CASSSAEGFALFF
DNA: TGTGCCAGCTCATCCGCGGAGGGGTTCGCTTTGTTCTTT

J: TRBJ2-7
size: .
V: TRBV12-3/TRBV12-4
D: .
length: 16
CDR3: CASSLWGGLFNYEQYF
DNA: TGTGCCAGCAGTTTATGGGGGGGGCTTTTCAACTACGAGCAGTACTTC

J: TRBJ1-5
size: few
V: TRBV5-5
D: .
length: 15
CDR3: CASSRSGTGNQPQHF
DNA: TGTGCCAGCAGCCGTTCCGGGACGGGGAATCAGCCCCAGCATTTT

J: TRBJ2-2
size: .
V: TRBV30
D: .
length: 16
CDR3: CAWSGYSRQEVGELFF
DNA: TGTGCCTGGAGTGGATACAGCAGGCAAGAGGTCGGGGAGCTGTTTTTT

J: TRBJ1-4
size: few
V: TRBV5-1
D: .
length: 16
CDR3: CASSLGREPTNEKLFF
DNA: TGCGCCAGCAGCTTGGGCAGGGAACCAACTAATGAAAAACTGTTTTTT

J: TRBJ1-1
size: .
V: TRBV5-1
D: .
length: 13
CDR3: CASTRGENTEAFF
DNA: TGCGCCAGTACGAGGGGCGAGAACACTGAAGCTTTCTTT

J: TRBJ2-7
size: few
V: TRBV12-3/TRBV12-4
D: .
length: 14
CDR3: CASSQGPFSYEQYF
DNA: TGTGCCAGCAGTCAAGGACCTTTTTCCTACGAGCAGTACTTC